The 9 T cell receptor beta chains reported below all come from one sample, sequenced in a study of T cell responses to AZD1222 COVID-19 vaccine (dated by TCRdb to the early 2020s). The library was obtained by the immunoSEQ multiplex PCR assay. Drawn from immuneACCESS, this table holds only the in-frame rearrangements with V and J called that TCRdb kept. Clones are partly lost; checked studies trace under half to an unresolved V gene and leave the rest unexplained. Counted in this sample were around 130,000 clones; roughly 92% of them appeared once. 0.9% to 1.3% of the sample is in the top ten clones. The sample's time point label, decoded: about 28 days (+/-7) after the second vaccine dose. The sample in question was peripheral blood, obtained 28 days after the second AZD1222 dose. These receptors originate from an adult who received the AZD1222 COVID-19 vaccine.

Concerning this clone: Within the sample, other DNA sequences also encode this same CDR3. The rearrangement joins TRBV28 to TRBJ1-5; weak D call: TRBD1 (5 bases). Germline V gene data show CDR1 as MDHEN and CDR2 as SYDVKM. This CDR3 is 12 amino acids long. V dropped 5 bases and J dropped 7 bases, with 9 bases sitting between them. This CDR3 reads CASSARGQPQHF. The CDR3 DNA reads as TGTGCCAGCAGTGCGCGGGGGCAGCCCCAGCATTTT.

The sample holds one count of this clone. The rearrangement links TRBV5-8 to TRBJ1-2; unclear D gene. V was clipped by 5 bases and J by 4 bases, with 9 bases between them. Germline V CDR1 and CDR2: SGHTS, YDEGEE. This CDR3 comprises 12 residues. CDR3 coding DNA: TGTGCCAGCAGATACCGGGGCTATGGCTACACCTTC. Its protein is CASRYRGYGYTF.

This chain connects TRBV7-3 to TRBJ2-3; tentatively, D is TRBD2 (5 bases). The germline V gene encodes CDR1 SGHTA and CDR2 FQGTGA. The V end was cut by 1 base, the J end by 2 bases, with 19 bases between. This CDR3 region has 18 residues. The CDR3 DNA sequence: TGTGCCAGCAGCTTAAGGGTCGGGCGGGCCAGCATCACAGATACGCAGTATTTT. Protein sequence: CASSLRVGRASITDTQYF.

Points on this clone: Other DNA sequences within the sample encode an identical CDR3. The chain employs TRBV11-2 and TRBJ1-2; D unclear. The V gene lost 1 base and the J gene lost 2 bases, with 8 bases spanning the gap. This CDR3 is built from 14 residues. CDR1 is SGHAT and CDR2 is FQNNGV in the germline V gene. The CDR3 DNA reads TGTGCCAGCAGCTTAGGACCCACAAACTATGGCTACACCTTC. As protein: CASSLGPTNYGYTF.

V gene TRBV15 combines with J gene TRBJ1-1; TRBD1 aligns across 7 bases. Germline values: CDR1 LNHNV, CDR2 YYDKDF (reference sequence). The CDR3 is made up of 14 amino acids. The V segment lost 5 bases and the J segment 6 bases; nucleotides outside the gene matches: 9. The chain's CDR3 is CATSSNDRAAEAFF. The CDR3 region has the DNA TGTGCCACCAGCTCCAACGACAGGGCGGCTGAAGCTTTCTTT.

V gene TRBV2 combines with J gene TRBJ1-1; possibly TRBD1 for D (5 bases). From germline, CDR1 is SNHLY and CDR2 FYNNEI. V was trimmed by 10 bases and J by 6 bases, leaving 24 bases between them. The CDR3 is 15 amino acids. This CDR3 reads CATSGEGLWGAEAFF. The CDR3 DNA is TGTGCCACAAGCGGGGAGGGGTTATGGGGCGCTGAAGCTTTCTTT.

The chain employs TRBV25-1 and TRBJ2-1, with 8 bases that match TRBD1. Germline assignment: CDR1 MGHDK and CDR2 SYGVNS. The CDR3 is 17 amino acids. J gave up 6 bases and V 5 bases, and 15 bases lay outside the gene matches. The CDR3 DNA reads TGTGCCAGCAGTTATAATGATCCGGGACAGGCGATCAATGAGCAGTTCTTC. It specifies CASSYNDPGQAINEQFF. Combining the CDR3 with reference TRBV25-1 and TRBJ2-1 gives the whole variable domain EADIYQTPRYLVIGTGKKITLECSQTMGHDKMYWYQQDPGMELHLIHYSYGVNSTEKGDLSSESTVSRIRTEHFPLTLESARPSHTSQYLCASSYNDPGQAINEQFFGPGTRLTVL.

This chain connects TRBV4-1 to TRBJ2-5; D remains ambiguous. Trimming removed 4 bases from V and 3 bases from J, with 15 bases in between. Germline V gives CDR1 MGHRA, CDR2 YSYEKL. The CDR3 extends over 15 amino acids. The CDR3 DNA reads TGCGCCAGCAGCCCGCTGGGCCACTGGGAAGAGACCCAGTACTTC. Amino acid sequence: CASSPLGHWEETQYF.

The V call is TRBV7-9, the J call TRBJ1-4; D may be TRBD1 (5 bases). Germline values: CDR1 SEHNR, CDR2 FQNEAQ (reference sequence). V lost 5 bases and J 4 bases, leaving 17 bases between the germline ends. The CDR3 spans 16 residues. The CDR3 spells CASSPTVGALNEKLFF. For the CDR3, the DNA is TGTGCCAGCAGCCCTACGGTAGGGGCCCTTAATGAAAAACTGTTTTTT.